Listed here are 30 T cell receptor beta chains from one sample, sequenced in a study of metastatic and nonmetastatic thyroid tumors. TCRdb re-clonotyped the PCR reads via MiXCR. This table holds tens of thousands of clones, approximately 12% found once. None of the patients had undergone any treatment ahead of thyroid surgery. Material: tumor tissue. These receptors were collected from a female donor with papillary thyroid cancer or a benign thyroid nodule (not recorded which). Some clones in this sample may be carry-over from other donors' samples.

Worth noting for this clone: A read error may explain this, as a much larger clone is one base away. This rearrangement joins TRBV10-3 to TRBJ2-7, with 10 bases fitting TRBD1. The CDR3 extends over 14 amino acids. The J segment lost 6 bases and the V segment lost 6 bases, leaving 8 bases of the junction unmatched. The germline CDR1 and CDR2 sequences are ENHRY and SYGVKD. The CDR3 DNA sequence: TGTGCCATCAGACCCGTGACAGGGGGCTTCGAGCAGTACTTC. Translating it yields CAIRPVTGGFEQYF.

The rearrangement uses TRBV24-1 and TRBJ2-3; no clear D. CDR1 is KGHDR and CDR2 is SFDVKD in the germline V gene. The CDR3 extends over 14 amino acids. V gave up 2 bases and J gave up 5 bases, with 10 bases separating them. The CDR3 is CATSDSVAIDTQYF. In DNA form, the CDR3 reads TGTGCCACCAGTGATTCCGTAGCAATAGATACGCAGTATTTT.

This clone was observed many times. V is TRBV19 and J is TRBJ2-1; 10 bases agree with TRBD2. The germline gives CDR1 LNHDA, CDR2 SQIVND (reference sequence). CDR3 length: 14 residues. V lost 10 bases, J lost 7 bases, and 10 bases stayed unmatched. The CDR3 loop is CATSAGGPNNEQFF. CDR3 sequence (DNA): TGTGCCACCTCAGCGGGAGGGCCTAATAATGAGCAGTTCTTC.

This clone was picked up one time. The chain recombines TRBV7-8 with TRBJ2-2; tentative D call: TRBD2 (5 bases). V gave up 4 bases and J gave up 2 bases, with 14 bases separating them. CDR3 length equals 16 residues. From germline, CDR1 is SGHVS and CDR2 FQNEAQ. The DNA of the CDR3 is TGTGCCAGCAGCTCGAGACTATCGTGCAACACCGGGGAGCTGTTTTTT. The encoded protein is CASSSRLSCNTGELFF.

The sample holds many counts of this clone. This chain links TRBV27 with TRBJ2-7; 15 bases match TRBD2. J was trimmed by 3 bases and V by 5 bases; bases with no gene match: 5. The germline gives CDR1 MNHEY, CDR2 SMNVEV (reference sequence). The CDR3 is 16 residues long. CDR3 loop: CASSPRTSGRVYEQYF. CDR3 coding DNA: TGTGCCAGCAGTCCGAGGACTAGCGGGAGGGTCTACGAGCAGTACTTC.

This clone was detected ten times or more. This chain connects TRBV4-2 to TRBJ2-7; D is uncertain. This CDR3 has 15 amino acids. Germline-derived CDR1 and CDR2 are LGHNA and YNFKEQ. The V gene lost 3 bases and the J gene lost 1 base, with 13 bases spanning the gap. CDR3 sequence: CASSHSITRSYEQYF. The CDR3 DNA reads as TGTGCCAGCAGCCACTCCATTACACGGTCCTACGAGCAGTACTTC.

For this clone: A single base separates this from a much larger clone, so it may be a read error. The chain carries TRBV19 and TRBJ2-7, with a weak D call TRBD2 (5 bases). Germline CDR1 LNHDA, CDR2 SQIVND (reference sequence). Between the trimmed V and J ends, which lost 7 bases and 0 bases, there was a span of 13 bases. The CDR3 spans 14 residues. The CDR3 loop is CASKARGISYEQYF. DNA for the CDR3: TGTGCCAGTAAGGCCAGAGGGATCTCCTACGAGCAGTACTTC.

The gene calls are TRBV2 and TRBJ2-1; D gene ambiguous. Per germline, CDR1 SNHLY and CDR2 FYNNEI. The CDR3 is made up of 13 amino acids. V shed 0 bases and J shed 14 bases, with 14 bases lying between them. The CDR3 loop is CASSEAANAREFF. CDR3 nucleotide sequence: TGTGCCAGCAGTGAAGCTGCAAATGCACGGGAGTTCTTC.

This clone came up a few times. This chain connects TRBV11-2 to TRBJ2-2, with D perhaps TRBD2 (6 bases). The CDR3 length is 16 residues. Trimming removed 3 bases at V and 6 bases at J, with 17 bases between. The germline V gene encodes CDR1 SGHAT and CDR2 FQNNGV. CDR3 DNA: TGTGCCAGCAGCTTTTACTTCGGGAGTGGGGCCGGGGAGCTGTTTTTT. Protein: CASSFYFGSGAGELFF.

The chain has TRBV20-1 and TRBJ1-4; 7 nucleotides agree with TRBD1. Per germline, CDR1 DFQATT and CDR2 SNEGSKA (reference sequence). J gave up 0 bases and V 4 bases, and 2 bases lay outside the gene matches. The CDR3 contains 14 residues. The CDR3 DNA reads as TGCAGTGCTACCGGGACAGCAACTAATGAAAAACTGTTTTTT. Its translation is CSATGTATNEKLFF.

This clone turned up a few times. The chain employs TRBV18 and TRBJ2-3; perhaps TRBD2 as D (6 bases). CDR1 is KGHSH, CDR2 LQKENI, per germline. With 3 bases removed from V and 0 bases from J, the gap between germline ends came to 16 bases. The CDR3 is 17 residues long. The CDR3: CASSPPGAASSTDTQYF. Here the CDR3 DNA reads TGTGCCAGCTCACCTCCGGGAGCCGCTTCTAGCACAGATACGCAGTATTTT.

This clone was observed at least ten times. The V and J genes are TRBV12-3 or TRBV12-4 and TRBJ1-5; D not certain. The CDR3 sequence is 14 residues long. Trimming removed 7 bases at V and 0 bases at J, with 10 bases between. The CDR3 region is CASTTSYSNQPQHF. CDR3 nucleotide sequence: TGTGCCAGCACCACCAGTTATAGCAATCAGCCCCAGCATTTT.

This clone has at least ten counts. The gene calls are TRBV7-9 and TRBJ1-2, with D unclear. The CDR3 sequence is 14 residues long. CDR1 is SEHNR, CDR2 FQNEAQ, per germline (reference sequence). V lost 4 bases and J 6 bases, leaving 15 bases between the germline ends. CDR3 nucleotides: TGTGCCAGCAGCTCTTGGGATACGGGTGATGGCTACACCTTC. It encodes CASSSWDTGDGYTF.

Concerning this clone itself: This may arise from a read error, as a much more abundant clone is one base away. The chain is built from TRBV7-7 and TRBJ2-1, with TRBD2 matching 9 bases. This CDR3 region has 20 residues. Germline lookup yields CDR1 SSHAT and CDR2 FNYEAQ (reference sequence). CDR3 in DNA: TGTGCTAGCAGCTTAGAACTAGCGGGTGCGGTTATGCGGGACTACAATGAGCAGTTCTTC. It encodes CASSLELAGAVMRDYNEQFF.

Of note for this clone: A much larger clone is a single base away; this may be a read error. This sequence joins TRBV9 and TRBJ2-3; D is perhaps TRBD1 (5 bases). The CDR3 runs 16 residues. CDR1 SGDLS and CDR2 YYNGEE come from the germline V gene. V lost 4 bases to trimming and J lost 2 bases, with 17 bases between them. DNA for the CDR3: TGTGCCAGCAGCTCCAAGGTAGCACAGGTCACAGATACGCAGTATTTT. Translated: CASSSKVAQVTDTQYF.

In its sample, this clone was seen a few times. A much larger clone sits a single nucleotide away, making a read error possible. The V gene is TRBV7-2, the J gene TRBJ2-5, with 8 nucleotides matching TRBD1. Looked up from germline, CDR1 is SGHTA and CDR2 is FQGNSA. This CDR3 has 16 residues. J lost 5 bases, V lost 5 bases, and 13 bases had no gene match. The CDR3 region is CASSPWDTNRGETQYF. CDR3 DNA: TGTGCCAGCAGCCCCTGGGATACGAACAGGGGGGAGACCCAGTACTTC.

Many counts were recorded for this clone. The V and J genes are TRBV6-5 and TRBJ1-5; D ambiguous. This CDR3 region has 15 residues. Germline CDR1 and CDR2: MNHEY and SVGAGI. V was cut by 4 bases and J by 7 bases, with 17 bases left in between. CDR3 protein: CASSFSPGGGQPQHF. CDR3 DNA: TGTGCCAGCAGTTTCTCTCCGGGAGGAGGGCAGCCCCAGCATTTT.

This clone was seen repeatedly, ten times or more. V gene TRBV6-1 combines with J gene TRBJ2-2; 7 bases match TRBD1. Germline V gene sequence: CDR1 MNHNS, CDR2 SASEGT. V gave up 7 bases and J gave up 6 bases; unmatched junction bases: 14. This CDR3 spans 16 amino acids. CDR3 in amino acids: CASMKRTGGVAGELFF. For the CDR3, the DNA is TGTGCCAGCATGAAGAGGACAGGTGGCGTCGCCGGGGAGCTGTTTTTT.

This clone has a count of ten or more. V gene TRBV24-1 combines with J gene TRBJ2-3; TRBD2 matches 10 bases. Germline V CDR1 and CDR2: KGHDR, SFDVKD. The J segment lost 2 bases and the V segment lost 4 bases, leaving 5 bases of the junction unmatched. The CDR3 loop spans 16 amino acids. CDR3 DNA: TGTGCCACCAGTGACATAGCGGGAGGACCCACAGATACGCAGTATTTT. Amino acid sequence: CATSDIAGGPTDTQYF.

At least ten counts were recorded for this clone. This rearrangement joins TRBV20-1 to TRBJ2-3; weak D call: TRBD2 (6 bases). V gave up 1 base and J gave up 11 bases, with 10 bases separating them. In germline, CDR1 is DFQATT, CDR2 SNEGSKA (reference sequence). The CDR3 has 11 amino acids. The CDR3 is CSARGSGWQYF. The CDR3 nucleotides are TGCAGTGCTAGAGGTAGCGGATGGCAGTATTTT.

This clone has ten or more counts. The chain combines TRBV10-1 with TRBJ2-1; D is undetermined. The length of the CDR3 is 13 residues. Germline assignment: CDR1 WNHNN and CDR2 SYGVQD (reference sequence). V dropped 3 bases and J dropped 7 bases, with 10 bases sitting between them. CDR3: CASSDNYRNEQFF. Here the CDR3 DNA reads TGCGCCAGCAGTGACAACTACCGGAATGAGCAGTTCTTC.

This clone was picked up many times. The rearrangement links TRBV20-1 to TRBJ2-5, with D perhaps matching TRBD1 (5 bases). Germline CDR1 DFQATT, CDR2 SNEGSKA (reference sequence). CDR3 length equals 13 residues. V lost 0 bases to trimming and J lost 7 bases, with 12 bases between them. The CDR3 sequence is CSARDQGLGTQYF. CDR3 bases: TGCAGTGCTAGAGATCAGGGTCTCGGGACCCAGTACTTC.

This clone was seen at least ten times. The J gene is TRBJ1-5, the V gene TRBV27; 12 nucleotides align to TRBD1. Germline assignment: CDR1 MNHEY and CDR2 SMNVEV (reference sequence). CDR3 length: 17 residues. Trimming at V came to 6 bases and at J to 3 bases, leaving 9 bases not matched to a gene. The CDR3 here is CASSKTGTGGLNQPQHF. CDR3 DNA sequence: TGTGCCAGCAGCAAAACCGGGACAGGGGGCCTCAATCAGCCCCAGCATTTT.

This clone appeared many times. This sequence joins TRBV20-1 and TRBJ2-3; TRBD2 matches at 11 bases. The CDR3 is 17 amino acids. Germline V lookup: CDR1 DFQATT, CDR2 SNEGSKA (reference sequence). Unmatched junction bases numbered 11, after V lost 0 bases and J lost 6 bases. CDR3 DNA: TGCAGTGCTAGAGATCCGCTAGCGGGAGGCTTAGGGGATACGCAGTATTTT. Protein product: CSARDPLAGGLGDTQYF.

This clone was observed many times. The chain couples TRBV30 to TRBJ2-7; D perhaps matches TRBD1 (6 bases). This CDR3 comprises 14 residues. V gave up 4 bases and J gave up 1 base, with 14 bases separating them. Germline lookup yields CDR1 GTSNPN and CDR2 SVGIG (reference sequence). This CDR3 reads CAWTRDTGSYEQYF. CDR3 coding DNA: TGTGCCTGGACCCGGGACACTGGATCCTACGAGCAGTACTTC.

This clone has more than one count but fewer than ten. The rearrangement uses TRBV6-1 and TRBJ2-5; 10 positions agree with TRBD2. The CDR3 runs to 15 residues. Trimming removed 6 bases from V and 5 bases from J; junction bases left unmatched: 9. The germline V gene encodes CDR1 MNHNS and CDR2 SASEGT. The CDR3 reads CASSLSGRARETQYF. In nucleotides, the CDR3 is TGTGCCAGCAGCCTAAGCGGGAGGGCCAGGGAGACCCAGTACTTC.

This clone occurred a few times. Being one base from a much bigger clone, this may be a read error. Other DNA sequences in this specimen translate into the identical CDR3. The chain uses TRBV24-1 and TRBJ1-2; D gene unclear. The CDR3 loop spans 13 amino acids. CDR1 and CDR2 (germline): KGHDR, SFDVKD. The CDR3 loop reads CATSDSPDYGYTF. The CDR3 nucleotides are TGTGCCACCAGTGATTCCCCCGACTACGGCTACACCTTC.

This clone was counted ten times or more. The chain is built from TRBV12-3 or TRBV12-4 and TRBJ1-4, with 9 bases identical to TRBD1. The CDR3 is 16 amino acids. The junction had 5 bases not matched to a gene; V was cut back by 6 bases and J by 0 bases. Here the CDR3 reads CASRRDREATNEKLFF. The CDR3 nucleotides are TGTGCCAGCAGACGGGACAGGGAGGCAACTAATGAAAAACTGTTTTTT.

This clone has just a few counts. V is TRBV20-1 and J is TRBJ2-7, with D perhaps TRBD2 (5 bases). With 6 bases removed from V and 1 base from J, the gap between germline ends came to 25 bases. Germline CDR1 reads DFQATT; CDR2 reads SNEGSKA (reference sequence). There are 17 residues in the CDR3. As DNA, the CDR3 is TGCAGTGCCCACCTTCTTGGATTAGCGAGCGTGTCCTACGAGCAGTACTTC. Amino acid sequence: CSAHLLGLASVSYEQYF.

Concerning this clone: This may be a read error, as it is one base from a much larger clone. This sequence joins TRBV5-1 and TRBJ2-1; no clear D gene. The CDR3 is made up of 11 amino acids. CDR1 and CDR2 (germline): SGHRS, YFSETQ. CDR3 nucleotide sequence: TGCGCCAGCAGCCCCTATAATGAGCAGTTCTTC. It yields the protein CASSPYNEQFF.